One sample yielded the 31 T cell receptor beta chains listed below, sequenced in a study of shared clonotypes between healthy human individuals. Repertoires were generated with immunoSEQ multiplex PCR, while TCRdb's copy carries only in-frame clones and drops some. The sample yields around 2,000,000 clones, 85% to 95% seen once. The sample comprised naive CD4+ T cells sorted from blood. Subset defined: CD45RA+ positively selected. The source of these receptors is a man between 18 and 35 years old in good health.

The genes are TRBV6-1 and TRBJ2-5; D not certain. Trimming pared 3 bases from V and 5 bases from J, leaving 13 bases between. Germline CDR1 MNHNS, CDR2 SASEGT. The CDR3 sequence is 14 residues long. CDR3 in amino acids: CASSDSRVGETQYF. As DNA, the CDR3 is TGTGCCAGCAGTGACTCTAGGGTAGGCGAGACCCAGTACTTC.

The rearrangement links TRBV7-9 to TRBJ1-4, with no clear D. CDR3 length: 14 residues. Germline V gene lookup returns CDR1 SEHNR and CDR2 FQNEAQ (reference sequence). V lost 4 bases, J lost 4 bases, and 10 bases lay in between. As DNA, the CDR3 is TGTGCCAGCAGCTCGGGGTATCTTAATGAAAAACTGTTTTTT. It encodes CASSSGYLNEKLFF.

The chain employs TRBV21-1 and TRBJ2-7; TRBD1, as called in the table, went unchecked against the DNA. TRBV21-1 is a documented pseudogene. This CDR3 has 16 amino acids. CDR3: CASSTSPGQGQGEQYF. CDR3 in DNA: TGTGCCAGCAGCACAAGCCCGGGACAGGGTCAGGGCGAGCAGTACTTC.

This chain joins TRBV5-4 and TRBJ1-1, with D tentatively TRBD1 (6 bases). CDR3 length: 15 amino acids. V shed 5 bases and J shed 3 bases, with 17 bases lying between them. Germline lookup yields CDR1 SGHNT and CDR2 YYREEE (reference sequence). CDR3: CASSFIGQGYTEAFF. The CDR3 coding sequence is TGTGCCAGCAGTTTTATTGGGCAGGGGTACACTGAAGCTTTCTTT. Together with reference TRBV5-4 and TRBJ1-1, the CDR3 gives the full variable domain: ETGVTQSPTHLIKTRGQQVTLRCSSQSGHNTVSWYQQALGQGPQFIFQYYREEENGRGNFPPRFSGLQFPNYSSELNVNALELDDSALYLCASSFIGQGYTEAFFGQGTRLTVV.

The chain couples TRBV5-8 to TRBJ2-3, with a weak D call TRBD1 (6 bases). The CDR3 covers 16 residues. V was pared by 2 bases and J by 1 base, with 14 bases between. The germline CDR1 and CDR2 sequences are SGHTS and YDEGEE. The CDR3 here is CASSFVTGSGTDTQYF. CDR3 coding DNA: TGTGCCAGCAGCTTCGTAACAGGGTCCGGCACAGATACGCAGTATTTT. Full variable domain (remainder filled in from reference TRBV5-8 and TRBJ2-3): EAGVTQSPTHLIKTRGQQATLRCSPISGHTSVYWYQQALGLGLQFLLWYDEGEERNRGNFPPRFSGRQFPNYSSELNVNALELEDSALYLCASSFVTGSGTDTQYFGPGTRLTVL.

V and J are TRBV6-5 and TRBJ2-7; tentative D call: TRBD1 (6 bases). V lost 0 bases and J lost 7, with 13 bases in between. The CDR3 spans 14 residues. Germline lookup yields CDR1 MNHEY and CDR2 SVGAGI. CDR3 region: CASSYSGQHREQYF. In DNA form, the CDR3 reads TGTGCCAGCAGTTACTCTGGACAGCATAGGGAGCAGTACTTC.

In regard to this clone: The same CDR3 is also encoded by other DNA sequences in this sample. The V gene is TRBV29-1, the J gene TRBJ2-1, with D perhaps TRBD2 (6 bases). Per germline, CDR1 SQVTM and CDR2 ANQGSEA. The CDR3 has 14 residues. V was clipped by 0 bases and J by 0 bases, with 6 bases between them. The CDR3 sequence is CSVEEAGSYNEQFF. In DNA form, the CDR3 reads TGCAGCGTTGAAGAAGCGGGCTCCTACAATGAGCAGTTCTTC.

The genes are TRBV11-3 and TRBJ2-1; D unclear. Trimming pared 0 bases from V and 6 bases from J, leaving 9 bases between. Germline V gives CDR1 SGHNT, CDR2 YENEEA. The CDR3 runs 14 residues. The CDR3 nucleotides read TGTGCCAGCAGCTTAGACGAACTCGTCAATGAGCAGTTCTTC. It codes for CASSLDELVNEQFF. Drawing the rest from reference TRBV11-3 and TRBJ2-1, the complete variable domain is EAGVVQSPRYKIIEKKQPVAFWCNPISGHNTLYWYLQNLGQGPELLIRYENEEAVDDSQLPKDRFSAERLKGVDSTLKIQPAELGDSAVYLCASSLDELVNEQFFGPGTRLTVL.

CDR3 region: CASTSHDSNEQFF. In nucleotides, the CDR3 is TGTGCCAGCACCTCTCACGACAGTAATGAGCAGTTCTTC. The chain links TRBV27 to TRBJ2-1, with a possible D match to TRBD1 (5 bases). The V gene's germline CDR1 is MNHEY and CDR2 SMNVEV (reference sequence). V gave up 7 bases and J gave up 7 bases, with 14 bases separating them. The length of the CDR3 is 13 residues.

This chain links TRBV5-8 with TRBJ2-2; 10 nucleotides line up with TRBD1. CDR1 and CDR2 (germline): SGHTS, YDEGEE. Trimming at V came to 4 bases and at J to 5 bases, leaving 8 bases not matched to a gene. The CDR3 covers 16 residues. The CDR3 DNA is TGTGCCAGCAGCCCGTGGGGACAGGGGAGAACCGGGGAGCTGTTTTTT. Encoded protein: CASSPWGQGRTGELFF.

This clone was counted a single time. The rearrangement uses TRBV6-1 and TRBJ2-2; D might be TRBD2 (6 bases). Germline assignment: CDR1 MNHNS and CDR2 SASEGT. Trimming cost V 4 bases and J 5 bases, with 14 bases left between them. The CDR3 contains 15 residues. Here the CDR3 DNA reads TGTGCCAGCAGTGTCTCGCCGACTAGGACCGGGGAGCTGTTTTTT. Its protein is CASSVSPTRTGELFF.

This chain links TRBV6-6 with TRBJ1-1; a possible D gene is TRBD1 (5 bases). CDR1 is MNHNY and CDR2 is SVGAGI in the germline V gene (reference sequence). CDR3 length: 13 amino acids. Trimming cost V 4 bases and J 13 bases, with 19 bases left between them. The CDR3 protein is CASSWGTEPEGFF. The CDR3 nucleotides are TGTGCCAGCAGTTGGGGGACGGAACCAGAGGGTTTCTTT.

Regarding this clone: A read error is possible here, since a much larger clone lies one base away. This rearrangement joins TRBV5-4 to TRBJ2-7, with TRBD2 matching 13 bases. V trimming: 2 bases; J trimming: 6 bases; junction bases outside the gene matches: 2. Germline CDR1 SGHNT, CDR2 YYREEE (reference sequence). This CDR3 is 14 amino acids long. Here the CDR3 reads CASSLGLAGAEQYF. The CDR3, as DNA: TGTGCCAGCAGCTTAGGACTAGCGGGAGCCGAGCAGTACTTC.

The rearrangement joins TRBV14 to TRBJ2-3; D call uncertain. There are 15 residues in the CDR3. Trimming removed 3 bases at V and 4 bases at J, with 14 bases between. The V gene's germline CDR1 is SGHDN and CDR2 FVKESK. CDR3 residues: CASSHTGRISDTQYF. Here the CDR3 DNA reads TGTGCCAGCAGCCATACCGGCAGGATTTCAGATACGCAGTATTTT.

Comments on this clone: Other DNA sequences in this sample translate to the same CDR3. The V call is TRBV7-2, the J call TRBJ1-1; D not certain. V lost 2 bases to trimming and J lost 0 bases, with 4 bases between them. Germline lookup yields CDR1 SGHTA and CDR2 FQGNSA. This CDR3 spans 13 amino acids. This CDR3 is CASSLLMNTEAFF. The CDR3 coding sequence is TGTGCCAGCAGCTTACTTATGAACACTGAAGCTTTCTTT.

The rearrangement uses TRBV7-8 and TRBJ2-1, with 8 nucleotides matching TRBD1. Germline CDR1 reads SGHVS; CDR2 reads FQNEAQ. CDR3 length: 16 amino acids. The V gene end was trimmed by 3 bases and the J gene end by 9 bases; junction bases not matched to a gene: 13. Here the CDR3 reads CASSLIGQGGRAEQFF. The CDR3 DNA reads TGTGCCAGCAGCTTGATAGGACAGGGTGGTAGAGCTGAGCAGTTCTTC. The full variable domain, rest sourced from reference TRBV7-8 and TRBJ2-1, is GAGVSQSPRYKVAKRGQDVALRCDPISGHVSLFWYQQALGQGPEFLTYFQNEAQLDKSGLPSDRFFAERPEGSVSTLKIQRTQQEDSAVYLCASSLIGQGGRAEQFFGPGTRLTVL.

The CDR3 here is CASSGGSSGSGTDTQYF. The CDR3 coding sequence is TGCGCCAGCAGCGGTGGTTCTAGCGGGAGTGGCACAGATACGCAGTATTTT. J is TRBJ2-3 and V is TRBV5-1, with 10 positions matching TRBD2. The junction had 9 bases not matched to a gene; V was cut back by 4 bases and J by 1 base. CDR1 is SGHRS, CDR2 YFSETQ, per germline. This CDR3 has 17 amino acids.

This rearrangement joins TRBV5-1 to TRBJ2-7; 12 nucleotides align to TRBD2. The CDR3 consists of 16 residues. V trimming: 3 bases; J trimming: 4 bases; junction bases outside the gene matches: 8. CDR1 SGHRS and CDR2 YFSETQ come from the germline V gene. The CDR3 nucleotides are TGCGCCAGCAGCTCATCAGGACTAGCGGGGACTTACGAGCAGTACTTC. It specifies CASSSSGLAGTYEQYF.

The chain carries TRBV10-3 and TRBJ2-7, with a weak D call TRBD2 (7 bases). CDR1 is ENHRY, CDR2 SYGVKD, per germline. Trimming cost V 10 bases and J 1 base, with 14 bases left between them. The CDR3 spans 13 residues. The CDR3 sequence: CATAGAPSYEQYF. The CDR3, as DNA: TGTGCCACTGCGGGGGCCCCATCCTACGAGCAGTACTTC.

The chain carries TRBV30 and TRBJ2-4; the D gene is possibly TRBD1 (5 bases). This CDR3 is built from 16 residues. The V end was cut by 2 bases, the J end by 3 bases, with 17 bases between. In germline, CDR1 is GTSNPN, CDR2 SVGIG (reference sequence). The CDR3 sequence: CAWSSGAMKGKNIQYF. CDR3 nucleotides: TGTGCCTGGAGTTCTGGGGCAATGAAGGGCAAAAACATTCAGTACTTC.

This chain connects TRBV7-9 to TRBJ1-1; TRBD1 matches at 10 bases. This CDR3 region has 15 residues. From germline, CDR1 is SEHNR and CDR2 FQNEAQ (reference sequence). Germline trimming cut 2 bases from V and 3 bases from J; bases unmatched to any gene: 3. The CDR3 nucleotides are TGTGCCAGCAGCTTATCCGACAGGGGGCACACTGAAGCTTTCTTT. It is translated as CASSLSDRGHTEAFF.

This clone was seen a single time. One end of the junction fails to match germline, which may point to a read error. CDR3 sequence: CASSSTGLIQETQYF. CDR3 coding DNA: TGTGCTAGCAGTTCAACAGGGCTAATCCAAGAGACCCAGTACTTC. V is TRBV7-7 and J is TRBJ2-5, with D perhaps matching TRBD1 (6 bases). The CDR3 totals 15 residues. Germline V gene lookup returns CDR1 SSHAT and CDR2 FNYEAQ (reference sequence).

Of note for this clone: This same CDR3 is encoded by further DNA sequences in the sample. This chain connects TRBV7-8 to TRBJ2-7; tentatively, D is TRBD2 (5 bases). V was cut by 1 base and J by 6 bases, with 7 bases left in between. The CDR3 is 12 amino acids. Looked up from germline, CDR1 is SGHVS and CDR2 is FQNEAQ. The CDR3 DNA sequence: TGTGCCAGCAGCTTAGATCGGGGCGAGCAGTACTTC. Its protein product is CASSLDRGEQYF.

The chain employs TRBV5-1 and TRBJ2-7; a weak D match, TRBD1 (6 bases). Germline lookup yields CDR1 SGHRS and CDR2 YFSETQ. This CDR3 is built from 13 residues. V lost 4 bases and J 4 bases, leaving 12 bases between the germline ends. In DNA, the CDR3 is TGCGCCAGCAGCGTTTCAGGGGAATACGAGCAGTACTTC. Protein product: CASSVSGEYEQYF.

Comment on this clone: This specimen includes other DNA sequences encoding the same CDR3. The V and J genes are TRBV28 and TRBJ2-1; D call uncertain. From germline, CDR1 is MDHEN and CDR2 SYDVKM. Trimming took 3 bases from V and 9 from J, leaving 6 bases between them. The CDR3 contains 11 residues. The CDR3 DNA sequence: TGTGCCAGCAGTTTGGTTGGTGAGCAGTTCTTC. Translating gives CASSLVGEQFF.

The CDR3 DNA reads TGTGCCAGCAGCCCAGTGGGAGAGGGGGCGAGCGAGCAGTACTTC. Its protein product is CASSPVGEGASEQYF. The rearrangement uses TRBV14 and TRBJ2-7, with 7 bases that match TRBD1. Germline V gene lookup returns CDR1 SGHDN and CDR2 FVKESK. After removal of 4 bases from V and 6 bases from J, the junction contained 12 bases not matched to a gene. The CDR3 length is 15 residues.

The sample holds one count of this clone. This sequence joins TRBV29-1 and TRBJ1-1, with TRBD1 matching over 7 bases. The CDR3 totals 14 residues. Germline-derived CDR1 and CDR2 are SQVTM and ANQGSEA. V trimming: 5 bases; J trimming: 3 bases; junction bases outside the gene matches: 9. In DNA form, the CDR3 reads TGCAGCGTTAATACAGGGGATTCGGACACTGAAGCTTTCTTT. This encodes CSVNTGDSDTEAFF.

This chain joins TRBV6-6 and TRBJ2-1; D perhaps matches TRBD2 (5 bases). CDR3 length equals 13 residues. Trimming pared 3 bases from V and 4 bases from J, leaving 7 bases between. Per germline, CDR1 MNHNY and CDR2 SVGAGI (reference sequence). CDR3 loop: CASSYGEYNEQFF. CDR3 nucleotide sequence: TGTGCCAGCAGTTATGGGGAGTACAATGAGCAGTTCTTC.

The CDR3 is CASSPRDGPYEQYF. CDR3 in DNA: TGTGCCAGCAGTCCCCGGGACGGACCCTACGAGCAGTACTTC. The V gene is TRBV27, the J gene TRBJ2-7; either TRBD1 or TRBD2 may fit D (5 bases each). Deletions cut 5 bases from V and 2 bases from J, with 13 bases between. This CDR3 spans 14 amino acids. CDR1 is MNHEY and CDR2 is SMNVEV in the germline V gene (reference sequence).

The genes are TRBV6-1 and TRBJ1-2; TRBD1 might be the D (6 bases). The germline gives CDR1 MNHNS, CDR2 SASEGT. The CDR3 loop spans 16 amino acids. Trimming took off 4 bases at V and 5 bases at J, with 20 bases between the two ends. CDR3 residues: CASSGGNTATGYGYTF. DNA for the CDR3: TGTGCCAGCAGTGGGGGGAATACCGCCACAGGGTATGGCTACACCTTC.

Comment on this clone: The sample holds other DNA sequences that translate to the same CDR3. The chain is built from TRBV5-1 and TRBJ1-3, with a possible D match to TRBD1 (5 bases). CDR3 length: 14 residues. Per germline, CDR1 SGHRS and CDR2 YFSETQ. Trimming cost V 0 bases and J 3 bases, with 7 bases left between them. The CDR3 protein is CASSLEGLGNTIYF. The DNA for the CDR3 is TGCGCCAGCAGCTTGGAGGGGCTTGGAAACACCATATATTTT.